These T cell receptor beta chains were read from a single sample in a study of early T cells in non-severe SARS-CoV-2 infection. In TCRdb, the 5' RACE reads were re-called with MiXCR into one record per CDR3 protein. The sample yields 95,000 to 110,000 distinct CDR3 sequences, approximately 10% seen once. Sequenced material: whole blood. The receptor source for this set is an adult who was a healthcare worker with PCR-confirmed SARS-CoV-2 infection or an uninfected control (not recorded which). Each CDR3 is given with its conserved first and last residue. The D gene is left open where the match is weak. Clone size is stated in some rows and not others, as once, few, many or a class when expanded.

clone_size j_call d_call v_call cdr3_nt cdr3_aa
many TRBJ2-7 TRBD1 TRBV14 TGTGCCAGCCTCGGGACAGAATTTTCCTACGAGCAGTACTTC CASLGTEFSYEQYF
many TRBJ2-1 TRBD1 TRBV27 TGTGCCAGCAGTTTACGCCCGGGACAGGAGACTTTCTTC CASSLRPGQETFF
- TRBJ2-3 - TRBV7-2 TGTGCCAGCAGCTTCCCCAGCACAGATACGCAGTATTTT CASSFPSTDTQYF
many TRBJ2-5 - TRBV7-2 TGTGCCAGCAGCTTAGTATCCGCAGAGACCCAGTACTTC CASSLVSAETQYF
few TRBJ2-2 TRBD2 TRBV7-8 TGTGCCAGCAGCTTAGCCAGAACCCTAGCGGGGTTGACCGGGGAGCTGTTTTTT CASSLARTLAGLTGELFF
- TRBJ2-7 - TRBV10-1 TGCGCCAGCAGACCTTCAAGCTCCTACGAGCAGTACTTC CASRPSSSYEQYF
- TRBJ1-1 - TRBV3-1 TGTGCCAGCAGCCAAGGGACCGGGCCGGGGACTGAAGCTTTCTTT CASSQGTGPGTEAFF
few TRBJ2-5 - TRBV6-6 TGTGCCAGCAGTTACCCAACAGGGTCCGCCCCAGAGACCCAGTACTTC CASSYPTGSAPETQYF
- TRBJ2-3 TRBD2 TRBV15 TGTGCCACCAGCAGAGATCGGACTAGCGGGGAGTCGGATACGCAGTATTTT CATSRDRTSGESDTQYF
- TRBJ1-5 TRBD1 TRBV20-1 TGCAGTGCTCGTGACAGGGAGAATCAGCCCCAGCATTTT CSARDRENQPQHF
- TRBJ2-7 - TRBV15 TGTGCCACCAGCAGAGAACCAGAAACCTACGAGCAGTACTTC CATSREPETYEQYF
many TRBJ1-1 - TRBV12-3/TRBV12-4 TGTGCCAGCGGACGCAAGCGGACTGAAGCTTTCTTT CASGRKRTEAFF
- TRBJ2-5 - TRBV28 TGTGCCAGCAGTTTACGAAAGCAAGAGACCCAGTACTTC CASSLRKQETQYF
- TRBJ2-2 TRBD1 TRBV6-5 TGTGCCAGCAGTTTCACAGGGGCGAACACCGGGGAGCTGTTTTTT CASSFTGANTGELFF
many TRBJ1-2 - TRBV7-8 TGTGCCAGCAGCTTAGGGAATTTAAATGGCTACACCTTC CASSLGNLNGYTF
- TRBJ2-3 TRBD2 TRBV27 TGTGCCAGCCGAACCGGGACTAGCGGGAGGATCACAGATACGCAGTATTTT CASRTGTSGRITDTQYF
few TRBJ2-7 - TRBV7-2 TGTGCCAGCAGCTTGGACTCTAGCAGAACCTACGAGCAGTACTTC CASSLDSSRTYEQYF
- TRBJ2-3 - TRBV6-5 TGTGCCAGCAGTTACTCGAGAAGCGGGAGCACAGATACGCAGTATTTT CASSYSRSGSTDTQYF
few TRBJ1-1 - TRBV5-1 TGCGCCAGCAGCTTGGGGGAGCTCGGTGAAGCTTTCTTT CASSLGELGEAFF
- TRBJ2-3 TRBD1 TRBV29-1 TGCAGCGTTGTTTTGACAGGGATGACAGATACGCAGTATTTT CSVVLTGMTDTQYF
- TRBJ2-1 TRBD2 TRBV18 TGTGCCAGCTCACCACCCGGGACTAGCGGATCAAATGAGCAGTTCTTC CASSPPGTSGSNEQFF
many TRBJ1-6 - TRBV14 TGTGCCAGCAGCCAAGTCGGCGTCCCTTCACCCCTCCACTTT CASSQVGVPSPLHF
many TRBJ2-7 TRBD2 TRBV3-1 TGTGCCAGCAGCCAAGATCTCTTAGCGGGAGGTGTCAACGAGCAGTACTTC CASSQDLLAGGVNEQYF
many TRBJ1-2 - TRBV6-2/TRBV6-3 TGTGCCAGCAGTCCGGGACTCGAGTTAAGAGGCACCTTC CASSPGLELRGTF
many TRBJ2-1 TRBD2 TRBV27 TGTGCCAGCAGTTTCCTAGCGGGGGATGAGCAGTTCTTC CASSFLAGDEQFF
few TRBJ1-1 - TRBV4-1 TGCGCCAGCAGCCACGGGCTTTATGAAGCTTTCTTT CASSHGLYEAFF
few TRBJ2-1 - TRBV9 TGTGCCAGCAGTATCCTTGGGAATGAGCAGTTCTTC CASSILGNEQFF
many TRBJ2-5 TRBD1 TRBV7-2 TGTGCCAGCAGCTTGGGACAGACCAAAGAGACCCAGTACTTC CASSLGQTKETQYF
many TRBJ2-2 - TRBV7-2 TGTGCCAGCAGCTTAGGAGGGAACACCGGGGAGCTGTTTTTT CASSLGGNTGELFF
few TRBJ2-7 - TRBV12-3/TRBV12-4 TGTGCCAGCAGTTCCGGTTCCGAGCAGTACTTC CASSSGSEQYF
- TRBJ2-5 TRBD2 TRBV6-2/TRBV6-3 TGTGCCAGCAGTTATACCGCTGCGGGGGAAGAGACCCAGTACTTC CASSYTAAGEETQYF
many TRBJ1-2 - TRBV7-3 TGTGCCAGCAGCTTATCGGCGGACAACTATGGCTACACCTTC CASSLSADNYGYTF
few TRBJ2-3 TRBD2 TRBV2 TGTGCCAGCATGGGACTAGCCGCCTCTACGCAGTATTTT CASMGLAASTQYF
- TRBJ2-5 - TRBV21-1 TGTGCCAGCAGCAAAGTTGTCAGGGAAGAGACCCAGTACTTC CASSKVVREETQYF
- TRBJ1-2 - TRBV28 TGTGCCACCGCTCACACCTATGGCTACACCTTC CATAHTYGYTF
- TRBJ1-1 - TRBV11-1 TGTGCCAGCAGCTCCCCCCGCGGAGGGACCCTTGAAGCTTTCTTT CASSSPRGGTLEAFF
- TRBJ1-2 - TRBV7-9 TGTGCCAGCAACAGTCTTGCCGGGGACGTAGAAAACTATGGCTACACCTTC CASNSLAGDVENYGYTF
many TRBJ2-5 TRBD1 TRBV7-9 TGTGCCAGTACAGGGGAACAAGAGACCCAGTACTTC CASTGEQETQYF
many TRBJ1-2 - TRBV7-2 TGTGCCAGCAGCCCCCTGGTAGGCTATGGCTACACCTTC CASSPLVGYGYTF
many TRBJ1-1 - TRBV7-2 TGTGCCAGCAGCTTATTTGGGGGTGGCACTGAAGCTTTCTTT CASSLFGGGTEAFF
many TRBJ1-1 - TRBV5-1 TGCGCCAGCAGCTTGAGAGTCGGAACAGGGACTGAAGCTTTCTTT CASSLRVGTGTEAFF
once TRBJ1-4 TRBD1 TRBV20-1 TGCAGTGCTGGCAGACAGGGAGGAGAGGAAAAACTGTTTTTT CSAGRQGGEEKLFF
- TRBJ1-1 - TRBV6-2/TRBV6-3 TGTGCCAGCAGTTTCCGGGGTGGTGAAGCTTTCTTT CASSFRGGEAFF
- TRBJ1-3 - TRBV12-3/TRBV12-4 TGTGCCAGCAGTAGACTCCTAATGTTTAACACCATATATTTT CASSRLLMFNTIYF
few TRBJ2-1 - TRBV28 TGTGCCAGCAGTTTCAAAGGATTTGAGCAGTTCTTC CASSFKGFEQFF
- TRBJ2-2 - TRBV4-1 TGCGCCAGCAGCCAAGATCCGAACACCGGGGAGCTGTTTTTT CASSQDPNTGELFF